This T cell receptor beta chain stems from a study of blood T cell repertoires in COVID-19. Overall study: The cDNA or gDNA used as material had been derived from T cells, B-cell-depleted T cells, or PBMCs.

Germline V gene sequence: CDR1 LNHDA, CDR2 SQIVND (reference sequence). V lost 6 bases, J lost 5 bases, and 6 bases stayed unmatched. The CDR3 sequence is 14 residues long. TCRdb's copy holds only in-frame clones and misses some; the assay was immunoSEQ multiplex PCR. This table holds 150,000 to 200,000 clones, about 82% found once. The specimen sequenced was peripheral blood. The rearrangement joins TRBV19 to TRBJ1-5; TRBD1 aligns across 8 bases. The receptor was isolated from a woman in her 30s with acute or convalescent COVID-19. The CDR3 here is CASSGQGRDQPQHF. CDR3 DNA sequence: TGTGCCAGTAGCGGACAGGGAAGGGATCAGCCCCAGCATTTT. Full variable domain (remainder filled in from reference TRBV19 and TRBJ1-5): DGGITQSPKYLFRKEGQNVTLSCEQNLNHDAMYWYRQDPGQGLRLIYYSQIVNDFQKGDIAEGYSVSREKKESFPLTVTSAQKNPTAFYLCASSGQGRDQPQHFGDGTRLSIL.